This is a list of T cell receptor beta chains from one sample in a study of T cells in Graves' hyperthyroidism and ophthalmopathy. In TCRdb, the multiplex PCR reads were re-called with MiXCR into one record per CDR3 protein. This table has around 620,000 distinct CDR3 sequences, 15% to 20% appearing once. Source material: blood. The receptors stem from a woman aged 25 to 45 with Graves' hyperthyroidism. The CDR3 runs from the conserved cysteine through the conserved F or W. The D gene is left open where the match is weak. Clone size is given for some rows only: seen once, a few or many times, or a class if the clone is expanded.

D	size	V	J	DNA	CDR3
TRBD2	.	TRBV5-1	TRBJ2-5	TGCGCCAGCAGCACGTCACTAGCGGGCCTCCAAGAGACCCAGTACTTC	CASSTSLAGLQETQYF
.	many	TRBV10-3	TRBJ2-3	TGTGCCATCAGTGGGAGCGGCCCCGAGGATACGCAGTATTTT	CAISGSGPEDTQYF
TRBD1	many	TRBV6-2/TRBV6-3	TRBJ2-7	TGTGCCAGCAGACGGCCGACAGGGGGAGGCTCCTACGAGCAGTACTTC	CASRRPTGGGSYEQYF
TRBD1	many	TRBV6-6	TRBJ2-7	TGTGCCAGCAGTTACGGGGGGACAGGTGGCAACGAGCAGTACTTC	CASSYGGTGGNEQYF
.	few	TRBV10-3	TRBJ2-1	TGTGCCATCAGTGAGTCACTCCCCCTCGGTAACAATGAGCAGTTCTTC	CAISESLPLGNNEQFF
.	many	TRBV2	TRBJ2-7	TGTGCCAGCAGTAAAGACAGCTCCTACGAGCAGTACTTC	CASSKDSSYEQYF
.	.	TRBV9	TRBJ2-5	TGTGCCAGCAGCGCGGGAGGGGGCGGGATGGGGGAGACCCAGTACTTC	CASSAGGGGMGETQYF
.	few	TRBV5-5	TRBJ1-5	TGTGCCAGCAGCTCGTCCTCAGGGATTGGTCAGCCCCAGCATTTT	CASSSSSGIGQPQHF
.	.	TRBV6-5	TRBJ2-1	TGTGCCAGCAGTTACGGCAGCCTCAATGAGCAGTTCTTC	CASSYGSLNEQFF
.	.	TRBV6-1	TRBJ1-2	TGTGCCAGCAGTGAAGACAGGGAGTACTATGGCTACACCTTC	CASSEDREYYGYTF
TRBD2	.	TRBV12-5	TRBJ2-7	TGTGCTAGTGGTTCCACTAGCGGGAGCCATACCTACGAGCAGTACTTC	CASGSTSGSHTYEQYF
.	many	TRBV25-1	TRBJ2-3	TGTGCCAGCAGTGAATGGCCTAGCAGATTCACAGATACGCAGTATTTT	CASSEWPSRFTDTQYF
TRBD1	many	TRBV7-3	TRBJ2-1	TGTGCCAGCAGCTGGACAGGGGCCGTCTCCTACAATGAGCAGTTCTTC	CASSWTGAVSYNEQFF
.	few	TRBV5-6	TRBJ2-3	TGTGCCAGCAACCCCCCAGGGGCAGATACGCAGTATTTT	CASNPPGADTQYF
.	.	TRBV19	TRBJ1-5	TGTGCCAGTAGTAGCCGCAGGGAAGCGCAGCCCCAGCATTTT	CASSSRREAQPQHF
.	many	TRBV11-1	TRBJ2-7	TGTGCCAGCAGCTTAGGGACAGCCTCCTACGAGCAGTACTTC	CASSLGTASYEQYF
.	many	TRBV30	TRBJ1-4	TGTGCCTGGAGTGTCGGGGAAAAACTGTTTTTT	CAWSVGEKLFF
.	.	TRBV20-1	TRBJ2-1	TGCAGTGCTAGGAACAGCCTTAGCTCCTACAATGAGCAGTTCTTC	CSARNSLSSYNEQFF
.	many	TRBV28	TRBJ1-1	TGTGCCAGCACCTCCGGGAGCGTGTGGGCTTTCTTT	CASTSGSVWAFF
TRBD2	.	TRBV28	TRBJ2-2	TGTGCCAGCAGTGATAGCGGGAGGGCCTTCGGGGAGCTGTTTTTT	CASSDSGRAFGELFF
.	many	TRBV6-2/TRBV6-3	TRBJ2-7	TGTGCCAGCAGACCCCGGGAACCCTACGAGCAGTACTTC	CASRPREPYEQYF
.	few	TRBV9	TRBJ2-1	TGTGCCAGCAGCGTAGGTAGCGGCCTCTACAATGAGCAGTTCTTC	CASSVGSGLYNEQFF
.	many	TRBV30	TRBJ2-3	TGTGCCTGGAGTCAGCTGTGGACAGACCTTCACACAGATACGCAGTATTTT	CAWSQLWTDLHTDTQYF
.	many	TRBV20-1	TRBJ2-1	TGCAGTGCTAGCCCGCTCCGAGAGTCCGCCTACAATGAGCAGTTCTTC	CSASPLRESAYNEQFF
TRBD2	few	TRBV19	TRBJ2-2	TGTGCCAGTACCCCGGGACTAGCGGCTCCGAACACCGGGGAGCTGTTTTTT	CASTPGLAAPNTGELFF
.	few	TRBV7-6	TRBJ1-6	TGTGCCAGCAGTTTAGTACAGGGTTTTAATTCACCCCTCCACTTT	CASSLVQGFNSPLHF
.	many	TRBV24-1	TRBJ2-2	TGTGCCGTCAGGGACACTAACACCGGGGAGCTGTTTTTT	CAVRDTNTGELFF
.	few	TRBV6-1	TRBJ1-3	TGTGCCAGCAGAACTCCTGGTGGTGGAAACACCATATATTTT	CASRTPGGGNTIYF
.	many	TRBV28	TRBJ2-7	TGTGCCAGCAGTCCGGGGACGGACGAGCAGTACTTC	CASSPGTDEQYF
TRBD2	few	TRBV7-9	TRBJ2-5	TGTGCCAGCAGCTTAAATAGCGGGCTTACCTACTTC	CASSLNSGLTYF
.	few	TRBV28	TRBJ1-5	TGTGCCAGCAGTTTAGCGACAGATTATCAGCCCCAGCATTTT	CASSLATDYQPQHF
.	many	TRBV2	TRBJ2-5	TGTGCCAGCAGTGAGCTCTCAGAGACCCAGTACTTC	CASSELSETQYF
TRBD2	.	TRBV4-1	TRBJ2-5	TGCGCCAGCAGCCACCGGGACTACGGCCAAGAGACCCAGTACTTC	CASSHRDYGQETQYF
.	.	TRBV5-6	TRBJ1-2	TGTGCCAGCAGCTGGTGGACGGACTCTTATGGCTACACCTTC	CASSWWTDSYGYTF
TRBD2	.	TRBV20-1	TRBJ2-2	TGCAGTGCTAGAGATTACGCGGGGGGCACCGGGGAGCTGTTTTTT	CSARDYAGGTGELFF
.	few	TRBV19	TRBJ2-2	TGTGCCAGTGGGTGGAGCGGGACAACCGGGGAGCTGTTTTTT	CASGWSGTTGELFF
TRBD2	.	TRBV10-3	TRBJ2-1	TGTGCCATCAGTGAGTCTAGAACTAGCGGGAGTAATGAGCAGTTCTTC	CAISESRTSGSNEQFF
.	.	TRBV4-2	TRBJ1-4	TGTGCCAGCAGCCTCGCGCTGGGAGAGGCAACTAATGAAAAACTGTTTTTT	CASSLALGEATNEKLFF
.	many	TRBV5-6	TRBJ2-1	TGTGCCAGCAGCTTGGGGTCTCGGAGCTCCTACAATGAGCAGTTCTTC	CASSLGSRSSYNEQFF
TRBD1	many	TRBV7-2	TRBJ1-1	TGTGCCAGCAGGCCATTGGACAGGGTGGGGACTGAAGCTTTCTTT	CASRPLDRVGTEAFF
TRBD1	many	TRBV28	TRBJ2-6	TGTGCCAGCAGCCCCGGGACAGCCCTCTCTGGGGCCAACGTCCTGACTTTC	CASSPGTALSGANVLTF
.	few	TRBV29-1	TRBJ2-2	TGCAGCGTCGACGGAATGAACACCGGGGAGCTGTTTTTT	CSVDGMNTGELFF
TRBD2	few	TRBV12-3/TRBV12-4	TRBJ2-7	TGTGCCAGCAGTCAACTAGCGGGAGTTTTTGAGCAGTACTTC	CASSQLAGVFEQYF
.	few	TRBV7-8	TRBJ1-2	TGTGCCAGCAGCATACTGGACAGTCACTATGGCTACACCTTC	CASSILDSHYGYTF
TRBD2	.	TRBV5-1	TRBJ2-1	TGCGCCAGCAGCTTAGCGGGAGTGCAGTTCTTC	CASSLAGVQFF
.	.	TRBV30	TRBJ1-2	TGTGCCTGGAGTGCCGCGGGGCCCGGCTACACCTTC	CAWSAAGPGYTF